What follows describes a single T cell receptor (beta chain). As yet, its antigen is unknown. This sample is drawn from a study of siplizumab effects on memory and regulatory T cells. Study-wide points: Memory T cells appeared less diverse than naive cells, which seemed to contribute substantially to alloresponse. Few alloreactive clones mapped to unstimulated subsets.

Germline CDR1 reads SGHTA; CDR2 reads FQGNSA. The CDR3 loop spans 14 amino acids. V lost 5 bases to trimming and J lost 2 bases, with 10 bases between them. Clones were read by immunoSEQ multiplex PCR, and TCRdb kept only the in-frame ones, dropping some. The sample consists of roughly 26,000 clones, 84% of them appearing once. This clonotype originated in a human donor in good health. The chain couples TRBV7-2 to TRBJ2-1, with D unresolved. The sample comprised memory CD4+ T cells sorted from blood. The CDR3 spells CASSPLGTYNEQFF. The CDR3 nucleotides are TGTGCCAGCAGCCCCCTGGGGACCTACAATGAGCAGTTCTTC.